A single sample gave rise to the 9 T cell receptor beta chains below, sequenced in a study of somatic mutations in cytotoxic T cells in rheumatoid arthritis. Assay: immunoSEQ multiplex PCR; the TCRdb copy retains only in-frame clones and omits some. The sample shows some 16,000 clones, around three quarters of them seen only once. The sample taken for sequencing was CD8+ T cells sorted from blood. The source of these receptors is an adult with rheumatoid arthritis.

The J gene is TRBJ2-5, the V gene TRBV28; no clear D gene. V lost 3 bases and J 4 bases, leaving 3 bases between the germline ends. The CDR3 is 11 residues long. Germline loops: CDR1 MDHEN, CDR2 SYDVKM. The CDR3 DNA follows: TGTGCCAGCAGTTTCGGAGAGACCCAGTACTTC. It specifies CASSFGETQYF.

In this sample, this clone turned up once. This sequence joins TRBV30 and TRBJ1-2; maybe TRBD1 (5 bases). This CDR3 spans 15 amino acids. V was trimmed by 1 base and J by 4 bases, leaving 16 bases between them. The germline V gene encodes CDR1 GTSNPN and CDR2 SVGIG (reference sequence). The CDR3 nucleotides are TGTGCCTGGAGTGGAATTTTAGGGGCCTCCTATGGCTACACCTTC. Amino acids: CAWSGILGASYGYTF.

The rearrangement links TRBV5-4 to TRBJ1-1; the D is unclear. Germline V gene sequence: CDR1 SGHNT, CDR2 YYREEE (reference sequence). The CDR3 consists of 14 residues. V was trimmed by 5 bases and J by 1 base, leaving 12 bases between them. CDR3 DNA: TGTGCCAGCAGTCCATCAGTTACGAACACTGAAGCTTTCTTT. The encoded protein is CASSPSVTNTEAFF.

This clone was seen only a few times. The rearrangement joins TRBV5-6 to TRBJ1-5, with D hard to call. V lost 3 bases to trimming and J lost 0 bases, with 7 bases between them. The length of the CDR3 is 14 residues. The germline gives CDR1 SGHDT, CDR2 YYEEEE. CDR3 nucleotide sequence: TGTGCCAGCAGCTGGAGAGGTAGCAATCAGCCCCAGCATTTT. Translated, it gives CASSWRGSNQPQHF.

The genes are TRBV5-1 and TRBJ1-4; tentatively, D is TRBD1 (6 bases). Trimming shortened V by 0 bases and J by 1 base, and 7 bases separated the two germline ends. Germline CDR1 and CDR2: SGHRS and YFSETQ. The CDR3 length is 15 residues. The CDR3 here is CASSLEQGTNEKLFF. CDR3 nucleotides: TGCGCCAGCAGCTTGGAACAGGGAACTAATGAAAAACTGTTTTTT.

The genes are TRBV6-5 and TRBJ2-1; tentative D call: TRBD1 (6 bases). CDR3 length: 14 residues. Germline V gene lookup returns CDR1 MNHEY and CDR2 SVGAGI. Trimming took 5 bases from V and 0 from J, leaving 8 bases between them. DNA of the CDR3: TGTGCCAGCAGTAGGGGGAGCTCCTACAATGAGCAGTTCTTC. Its translation is CASSRGSSYNEQFF.

The chain is built from TRBV5-5 and TRBJ1-1, with TRBD1 matching 7 bases. The CDR3 has 17 amino acids. With 4 bases clipped from V and 5 bases from J, the junction kept 17 bases outside the gene matches. Germline CDR1 reads SGHKS; CDR2 reads YYEKEE (reference sequence). CDR3 residues: CASSLTGVPRGGTEAFF. The CDR3 region has the DNA TGTGCCAGCAGCCTAACAGGGGTCCCGCGGGGGGGAACTGAAGCTTTCTTT.

The rearrangement links TRBV5-6 to TRBJ1-3; D uncertain. CDR3 size: 13 residues. From germline, CDR1 is SGHDT and CDR2 YYEEEE. Trimming removed 6 bases at V and 0 bases at J, with 7 bases between. CDR3 in DNA: TGTGCCAGCAATGGACTCTCTGGAAACACCATATATTTT. Protein sequence: CASNGLSGNTIYF.

The CDR3 coding sequence is TGTGCCAGCAGGAACGGACCCTGGTACTTC. It encodes CASRNGPWYF. V and J are TRBV25-1 and TRBJ2-7; D is ambiguous. Germline lookup yields CDR1 MGHDK and CDR2 SYGVNS. CDR3 length: 10 residues. V lost 6 bases and J 12 bases, leaving 12 bases between the germline ends.